This T cell receptor beta chain was found in a study of T cells in Graves' hyperthyroidism and ophthalmopathy. The V end lost 4 bases, the J end lost 4 bases, and 13 bases lay between the germline ends. This CDR3 is built from 14 residues. Germline CDR1 is ENHRY and CDR2 is SYGVKD. This clonotype came up once. A read error may explain this, as a much larger clone is one base away. What was amplified from RNA transcripts were TCR beta CDR3 regions. TCR CDR3 underwent first-round RT-PCR with the HTBI primer set. One entry per CDR3 protein, called by TCRdb with MiXCR from the multiplex PCR reads. The sample has over 650,000 distinct CDR3 sequences, less than 45% seen once.

The clonotype comes from an adult man with Graves' disease, either hyperthyroidism or ophthalmopathy (not recorded which). Input material: peripheral blood or thyroid tissue (not recorded which). The chain joins TRBV10-3 to TRBJ2-5; D is undetermined. The CDR3 loop reads CAISVGRAIETQYF. DNA of the CDR3: TGTGCCATCAGTGTTGGTCGGGCGATAGAGACCCAGTACTTC.